This T cell receptor beta chain was identified in a study of blood T cells in healthy people across ages. Study-wide findings and caveats: Per million T cells, the diversity of TCR beta decreased roughly linearly as age advanced.

Together with a sample-barcoded 5' primer, a J-beta primer mix was included in a second PCR lasting roughly 7 to 11 cycles. Each CDR3 protein is one row after TCRdb ran MiXCR on the 5' RACE reads. The data contain approximately 1.5 million distinct CDR3 sequences, roughly 32% of them seen just once; the ten biggest clones take up 10% to 12%. Regarding this clonotype: What it recognizes is unknown.

The sequence was obtained from a woman aged 25-40 years in good health. The sample was blood.

The CDR3 region is CSAWVVGLDSGEQFF. Written as DNA, the CDR3 is TGCAGTGCTTGGGTCGTGGGGCTAGATAGCGGTGAGCAGTTCTTC. The gene calls are TRBV20-1 and TRBJ2-1, with a possible D match to TRBD2 (6 bases). This CDR3 has 15 residues. The ends were cut back, 5 bases at V and 9 bases at J, with 23 bases in the middle. Germline V gene sequence: CDR1 DFQATT, CDR2 SNEGSKA (reference sequence).